Following are 26 T cell receptor beta chains from one sample sequenced in a study of CD8 T cells in ankylosing spondylitis. TCRdb re-called the 5' RACE reads through MiXCR, storing one row per CDR3 protein. Of 350,000 or so distinct CDR3 sequences in the sample, 7.5% to 9% are singletons; the top ten hold more than 14%. Study outcomes and limitations: Typical of ankylosing spondylitis blood, it appeared, was a TCR beta motif of about eight highly homologous variants.

These receptors are not linked to any known antigen. Sequencing was done on a sample of blood, either unsorted or a sorted T cell fraction (not recorded which). These receptor sequences come from a male donor with ankylosing spondylitis.

This chain connects TRBV29-1 to TRBJ2-6; D may be TRBD2 (5 bases). The CDR3 runs 15 residues. Per germline, CDR1 SQVTM and CDR2 ANQGSEA. Trimming removed 4 bases at V and 0 bases at J, with 10 bases between. This CDR3 is CSVGEAASGANVLTF. As DNA, the CDR3 is TGCAGCGTTGGAGAAGCGGCCTCTGGGGCCAACGTCCTGACTTTC.

There are a few counts of this clonotype. The rearrangement links TRBV20-1 to TRBJ2-7; 8 bases map to TRBD2. The CDR3 has 13 amino acids. V was clipped by 6 bases and J by 3 bases; unmatched bases: 7. The germline CDR1 and CDR2 sequences are DFQATT and SNEGSKA (reference sequence). In DNA form, the CDR3 reads TGCAGTGCAAGGGGCCGGGGGGGCTACGAGCAGTACTTC. It codes for CSARGRGGYEQYF.

This clonotype was seen a handful of times. The chain uses TRBV13 and TRBJ2-7; possible D gene TRBD2, 5 bases. Deletions cut 0 bases from V and 3 bases from J, with 9 bases between. The CDR3 extends over 14 amino acids. Germline CDR1 and CDR2: PRHDT and FYEKMQ (reference sequence). The CDR3 coding sequence is TGTGCCAGCAGCTTAGGGGCCGGGAACTACGAGCAGTACTTC. This codes for CASSLGAGNYEQYF.

V usage is TRBV28 and J usage is TRBJ2-6; 10 bases map to TRBD1. The CDR3 has 17 amino acids. V lost 6 bases to trimming and J lost 2 bases; unmatched junction nucleotides: 7. CDR1 is MDHEN, CDR2 SYDVKM, per germline. DNA for the CDR3: TGTGCCAGCAGGGGGACAGGGGAGGGCCCTGGGGCCAACGTCCTGACTTTC. It specifies CASRGTGEGPGANVLTF. Looking up the rest from reference TRBV28 and TRBJ2-6 gives the full variable domain: DVKVTQSSRYLVKRTGEKVFLECVQDMDHENMFWYRQDPGLGLRLIYFSYDVKMKEKGDIPEGYSVSREKKERFSLILESASTNQTSMYLCASRGTGEGPGANVLTFGAGSRLTVL.

This clonotype came up many times. This chain uses TRBV7-3 with TRBJ2-7; D remains ambiguous. Trimming took 2 bases from V and 5 from J, leaving 19 bases between them. The CDR3 loop spans 16 amino acids. Germline lookup yields CDR1 SGHTA and CDR2 FQGTGA. CDR3 amino acids: CASSLSGWPASHEQYF. Written as DNA, the CDR3 is TGTGCCAGCAGCTTATCTGGCTGGCCAGCTTCCCACGAGCAGTACTTC.

This chain links TRBV12-3 or TRBV12-4 with TRBJ1-5; D uncertain. Deletions cut 3 bases from V and 3 bases from J, with 9 bases between. CDR3 length: 14 amino acids. The CDR3: CASSFLQYNQPQHF. The DNA for the CDR3 is TGTGCCAGCAGTTTCCTGCAGTACAATCAGCCCCAGCATTTT.

This clonotype has only a few counts. Compared with germline, one end of the junction differs, possibly owing to a read error. The chain combines TRBV27 with TRBJ2-1; 11 nucleotides align to TRBD2. The CDR3 covers 14 residues. Germline V gives CDR1 MNHEY, CDR2 SMNVEV (reference sequence). CDR3 sequence reads: CASSANRGTSGRIF. For the CDR3, the DNA is TGTGCCAGCAGTGCAAACCGAGGGACTAGCGGACGGATCTTC.

This clonotype showed up just a few times. The gene calls are TRBV10-3 and TRBJ1-1; unclear D gene. Trimming left V 3 bases short and J 3 bases short, with 2 bases between. CDR3 length: 11 amino acids. From germline, CDR1 is ENHRY and CDR2 SYGVKD. In DNA form, the CDR3 reads TGTGCCATCAGTGATCACACTGAAGCTTTCTTT. The encoded protein is CAISDHTEAFF.

This clonotype has only a few counts. This chain links TRBV20-1 with TRBJ1-1; tentatively, D is TRBD1 (5 bases). The germline CDR1 and CDR2 sequences are DFQATT and SNEGSKA (reference sequence). The CDR3 loop spans 13 amino acids. Trimming removed 3 bases at V and 7 bases at J, with 15 bases between. CDR3 loop: CSASPGGLLEAFF. The CDR3 nucleotides read TGCAGTGCTAGTCCGGGGGGACTCCTTGAAGCTTTCTTT.

Notes on this clonotype: A read error is likely, as this CDR3 ends without the conserved phenylalanine or tryptophan. The limits of the CDR3 on the DNA are not certain, so only TCRdb's listed CDR3 is given. The chain employs TRBV7-9 and TRBJ2-7; the table's D call of TRBD1 was not tested on the DNA. Germline CDR1 and CDR2: SEHNR and FQNEAQ (reference sequence). The CDR3 region is 12 residues in length, termini included. CDR3 protein: CASSSPPSPRTY.

This clonotype was detected ten times or more. This chain connects TRBV4-3 to TRBJ2-1; D is undetermined. Looked up from germline, CDR1 is LGHNA and CDR2 is YSLEER. CDR3 size: 14 residues. V was clipped by 0 bases and J by 7 bases, with 10 bases between them. CDR3 nucleotides: TGCGCCAGCAGCCAAGATACCTCTAGAAATGAGCAGTTCTTC. This gives the protein CASSQDTSRNEQFF.

V gene TRBV5-1 combines with J gene TRBJ2-3, with 7 nucleotides matching TRBD2. This CDR3 region has 14 residues. The junction had 14 bases not matched to a gene; V was cut back by 6 bases and J by 10 bases. Germline CDR1 and CDR2: SGHRS and YFSETQ. CDR3 amino acids: CASTPRGEGLSQYF. CDR3 bases: TGCGCCAGCACACCCCGAGGGGAGGGACTCTCGCAGTATTTT. The entire variable domain, with the rest obtained from reference TRBV5-1 and TRBJ2-3, is as follows: KAGVTQTPRYLIKTRGQQVTLSCSPISGHRSVSWYQQTPGQGLQFLFEYFSETQRNKGNFPGRFSGRQFSNSRSEMNVSTLELGDSALYLCASTPRGEGLSQYFGPGTRLTVL.

This rearrangement joins TRBV12-3 or TRBV12-4 to TRBJ2-3; a possible D gene is TRBD1 (5 bases). The CDR3 sequence is 13 residues long. Trimming stripped 6 bases from V and 4 bases from J, with 11 bases between. CDR3 sequence: CASRQEFADTQYF. In DNA, the CDR3 is TGTGCCAGCAGACAGGAGTTTGCAGATACGCAGTATTTT.

The chain carries TRBV7-9 and TRBJ2-7; D may be TRBD2 (6 bases). The CDR3 runs 15 residues. V shed 4 bases and J shed 0 bases, with 13 bases lying between them. Germline lookup yields CDR1 SEHNR and CDR2 FQNEAQ (reference sequence). CDR3 DNA sequence: TGTGCCAGCAGCTCGAGTGGGGGGAGCTCCTACGAGCAGTACTTC. It encodes CASSSSGGSSYEQYF.

This sequence joins TRBV11-1 and TRBJ1-2; TRBD1 aligns across 7 bases. The germline V gene has CDR1 SGHAT and CDR2 FQDESV (reference sequence). The CDR3 is made up of 18 amino acids. V was clipped by 1 base and J by 4 bases; unmatched bases: 15. This chain's CDR3 is CASSLGRNFPTGTYGYTF. The CDR3 DNA reads TGTGCCAGCAGCTTAGGGAGAAATTTTCCGACAGGGACCTATGGCTACACCTTC.

This clonotype was seen a handful of times. The chain joins TRBV10-3 to TRBJ1-1; D is ambiguous. The CDR3 spans 17 residues. CDR1 and CDR2 (germline): ENHRY, SYGVKD. Between the trimmed V and J ends, which lost 0 bases and 0 bases, there was a span of 14 bases. CDR3 sequence: CAISESRRDAMNTEAFF. Written as DNA, the CDR3 is TGTGCCATCAGTGAGTCGCGTCGAGACGCGATGAACACTGAAGCTTTCTTT.

The rearrangement joins TRBV2 to TRBJ1-5, with 7 bases fitting TRBD1. The V gene's germline CDR1 is SNHLY and CDR2 FYNNEI. This CDR3 is built from 14 residues. V was pared by 3 bases and J by 7 bases, with 6 bases of the junction left unmatched. CDR3 loop: CASSDLAGGQPQHF. The CDR3 nucleotides are TGTGCCAGCAGTGACTTGGCAGGGGGGCAGCCCCAGCATTTT.

This clonotype has a count of ten or more. The chain links TRBV3-1 to TRBJ2-2; D unclear. This CDR3 is 15 amino acids long. Trimming removed 1 base at V and 4 bases at J, with 10 bases between. Germline V gene data show CDR1 as LGHDT and CDR2 as YNNKEL (reference sequence). The CDR3 reads CASSQAASATGELFF. Here the CDR3 DNA reads TGTGCCAGCAGCCAAGCTGCATCGGCCACCGGGGAGCTGTTTTTT.

For this clonotype: A read error is possible here, since a much larger clone lies one base away. The rearrangement uses TRBV4-2 and TRBJ1-4; D gene unclear. Looked up from germline, CDR1 is LGHNA and CDR2 is YNFKEQ. This CDR3 contains 15 residues. The CDR3 nucleotides read TGTGCCAGCAGCCAAGATGGGCTATGGGATGAAAACCTGTTTTTT. It specifies CASSQDGLWDENLFF.

The chain uses TRBV5-1 and TRBJ2-7; D may match TRBD1 or TRBD2 (5 bases each). V was clipped by 4 bases and J by 2 bases, with 19 bases between them. This CDR3 has 16 amino acids. Germline V gene data show CDR1 as SGHRS and CDR2 as YFSETQ. For the CDR3, the DNA is TGCGCCAGCAGCGCCGGGACCCTAGGTTGGGCCTACGAGCAGTACTTC. It codes for CASSAGTLGWAYEQYF.

This chain uses TRBV6-2 or TRBV6-3 with TRBJ2-1, with D perhaps matching TRBD1 or TRBD2 (5 bases each). This CDR3 contains 16 residues. V lost 5 bases and J 10 bases, leaving 24 bases between the germline ends. CDR1 is MNHEY, CDR2 SVGEGT, per germline. The CDR3 spells CASSHPRPTRREEQFF. Written as DNA, the CDR3 is TGTGCCAGCAGTCACCCGCGACCGACCCGCAGGGAGGAGCAGTTCTTC.

The chain recombines TRBV5-1 with TRBJ1-4; D possibly corresponds to TRBD1 (5 bases). V dropped 5 bases and J dropped 6 bases, with 17 bases sitting between them. The CDR3 is 15 amino acids. Germline V gene sequence: CDR1 SGHRS, CDR2 YFSETQ. CDR3 in DNA: TGCGCCAGCAGAGGTCTCCAGGGAAAGGATGAAAAACTGTTTTTT. Translated, it gives CASRGLQGKDEKLFF. The whole variable domain, filled in from reference TRBV5-1 and TRBJ1-4, reads KAGVTQTPRYLIKTRGQQVTLSCSPISGHRSVSWYQQTPGQGLQFLFEYFSETQRNKGNFPGRFSGRQFSNSRSEMNVSTLELGDSALYLCASRGLQGKDEKLFFGSGTQLSVL.

Many counts were recorded for this clonotype. This chain connects TRBV6-1 to TRBJ2-5; 7 bases fit TRBD1. The V segment lost 7 bases and the J segment 3 bases; nucleotides outside the gene matches: 14. The CDR3 spans 16 residues. Per germline, CDR1 MNHNS and CDR2 SASEGT. DNA of the CDR3: TGTGCCAGCACATCAACTCCGCACAGGGGCAAAGAGACCCAGTACTTC. Translating gives CASTSTPHRGKETQYF.

This clonotype was seen only a few times. This sequence joins TRBV7-2 and TRBJ2-7, with 9 bases that match TRBD2. V dropped 6 bases and J dropped 7; count of bases not matched to a gene: 10. CDR3 length: 14 residues. CDR1 is SGHTA, CDR2 FQGNSA, per germline. The CDR3 DNA is TGTGCCAGCAGGAGCGCGGGAGCGGGGGGTGAGCAGTACTTC. Protein: CASRSAGAGGEQYF. Using reference TRBV7-2 and TRBJ2-7 for the parts outside the CDR3, the full variable domain is GAGVSQSPSNKVTEKGKDVELRCDPISGHTALYWYRQSLGQGLEFLIYFQGNSAPDKSGLPSDRFSAERTGGSVSTLTIQRTQQEDSAVYLCASRSAGAGGEQYFGPGTRLTVT.

The gene calls are TRBV9 and TRBJ2-7; perhaps TRBD2 as D (6 bases). V was clipped by 1 base and J by 5 bases, with 13 bases between them. The V gene's germline CDR1 is SGDLS and CDR2 YYNGEE. This CDR3 is 14 amino acids long. In nucleotides, the CDR3 is TGTGCCAGCAGCGTAATGGGGAGGCGGGACGAGCAGTACTTC. Translated: CASSVMGRRDEQYF.

The chain is built from TRBV25-1 and TRBJ2-3; 10 bases are shared with TRBD2. The trim removed 4 bases at V and 5 bases at J, leaving 9 bases unmatched. The CDR3 spans 16 residues. In germline, CDR1 is MGHDK, CDR2 SYGVNS. The CDR3 loop reads CASSASSGRYEDTQYF. The CDR3, as DNA: TGTGCCAGCAGTGCATCTAGCGGGAGATATGAAGATACGCAGTATTTT.